The next 24 T cell receptor beta chains were all read from a single sample in a study of T-cell reconstitution after alpha-beta-depleted transplantation in children. This sample's TCRbeta library carried unique molecular identifier barcodes. TCRdb analysed the PCR reads with MiXCR anew, one entry per CDR3 protein. The sample carries around 500,000 distinct CDR3 sequences, roughly 23% recorded once. The source was PBMCs, mostly from graft donor cells, collected 360 days after TCRalphabeta/CD19-depleted stem cell transplant. The receptors were gathered from a boy under two years old who had a stem cell transplant for acute myeloid leukemia, so the T cells may come from the graft donor.

The genes are TRBV4-3 and TRBJ1-2, with 9 bases matching TRBD1. In germline, CDR1 is LGHNA, CDR2 YSLEER. This CDR3 has 16 residues. With 0 bases clipped from V and 1 base from J, the junction kept 3 bases outside the gene matches. Written as DNA, the CDR3 is TGCGCCAGCAGCCAAGAAGACAGGGGGTTTAACTATGGCTACACCTTC. It encodes CASSQEDRGFNYGYTF.

This chain joins TRBV5-1 and TRBJ2-1, with 9 bases lining up with TRBD2. CDR1 SGHRS and CDR2 YFSETQ come from the germline V gene. This CDR3 is 15 amino acids long. V was pared by 3 bases and J by 8 bases, with 9 bases of the junction left unmatched. CDR3 in amino acids: CASSSVLAGTDEQFF. The CDR3 nucleotides are TGCGCCAGCAGCTCGGTCCTAGCGGGGACGGATGAGCAGTTCTTC.

The chain has TRBV21-1 and TRBJ2-7; TRBD1, the table's D call, was not compared with the DNA. TRBV21-1 is a pseudogene. This CDR3 region has 16 residues. The CDR3 protein is CASSKGGGRTRYEQYF. CDR3 nucleotide sequence: TGTGCCAGCAGCAAAGGAGGGGGACGGACCCGTTACGAGCAGTACTTC.

The CDR3: CATSDPGRSTDTQYF. The CDR3 DNA reads TGTGCCACCAGTGATCCCGGACGGAGCACAGATACGCAGTATTTT. The chain has TRBV24-1 and TRBJ2-3; no clear D. Germline V CDR1 and CDR2: KGHDR, SFDVKD. V was clipped by 3 bases and J by 0 bases, with 9 bases between them. This CDR3 spans 15 amino acids.

The J gene is TRBJ1-1, the V gene TRBV20-1; 8 nucleotides line up with TRBD1. Germline V CDR1 and CDR2: DFQATT, SNEGSKA (reference sequence). This CDR3 is 15 amino acids long. The V segment lost 4 bases and the J segment 7 bases; nucleotides outside the gene matches: 14. The CDR3 sequence is CSATAGQVLANEAFF. The DNA for the CDR3 is TGCAGTGCTACCGCGGGACAGGTACTAGCAAATGAAGCTTTCTTT.

Only a few counts were recorded for this clonotype. The V and J genes are TRBV20-1 and TRBJ2-5; 7 positions agree with TRBD2. In germline, CDR1 is DFQATT, CDR2 SNEGSKA (reference sequence). CDR3 size: 15 residues. The ends lost 1 base at V and 0 bases at J; junction bases unmatched: 5. The CDR3 is CSARASSGYQETQYF. The CDR3 region has the DNA TGCAGTGCTAGAGCGTCTAGCGGTTACCAAGAGACCCAGTACTTC.

J is TRBJ1-6 and V is TRBV7-2, with D possibly matching TRBD1 (6 bases). Germline V gene data show CDR1 as SGHTA and CDR2 as FQGNSA. The CDR3 has 15 residues. The V end lost 6 bases, the J end lost 5 bases, and 14 bases lay between the germline ends. This chain's CDR3 is CASSWGGADNSPLHF. The DNA for the CDR3 is TGTGCCAGCAGTTGGGGGGGCGCAGATAATTCACCCCTCCACTTT.

The chain has TRBV7-8 and TRBJ2-1; D is unresolved. Germline V gives CDR1 SGHVS, CDR2 FQNEAQ. There are 16 residues in the CDR3. V was cut by 3 bases and J by 2 bases, with 14 bases left in between. The CDR3 here is CASSFIGPFPYNEQFF. The CDR3 DNA sequence: TGTGCCAGCAGCTTTATTGGTCCTTTTCCCTACAATGAGCAGTTCTTC.

J is TRBJ2-1 and V is TRBV4-2; the match to TRBD1 covers 8 bases. Germline CDR1 and CDR2: LGHNA and YNFKEQ. The CDR3 spans 17 residues. V dropped 0 bases and J dropped 2; count of bases not matched to a gene: 6. The CDR3 spells CASSQDTTGAPYNEQFF. The DNA for the CDR3 is TGTGCCAGCAGCCAAGATACGACAGGGGCACCCTACAATGAGCAGTTCTTC.

CDR3 bases: TGTGCCAGCAGTTATCATAGGGAGGGATTTATAAAGGCCAACGTCCTGACTTTC. Protein sequence: CASSYHREGFIKANVLTF. The chain employs TRBV6-5 and TRBJ2-6; 7 bases match TRBD2. Germline assignment: CDR1 MNHEY and CDR2 SVGAGI. The V gene end was trimmed by 3 bases and the J gene end by 6 bases; junction bases not matched to a gene: 14. This CDR3 is 18 amino acids long.

The chain has TRBV6-4 and TRBJ1-2; no clear D gene. Germline CDR1 MRHNA, CDR2 SNTAGT. V shed 8 bases and J shed 10 bases, with 14 bases lying between them. The CDR3 totals 11 residues. The DNA for the CDR3 is TGTGCCAGCGTGAAGAGAAACGTCTACACCTTC. Protein: CASVKRNVYTF.

This clonotype showed up just a few times. The J gene is TRBJ2-6, the V gene TRBV7-3; D is perhaps TRBD1 (6 bases). Trimming removed 3 bases at V and 2 bases at J, with 11 bases between. There are 16 residues in the CDR3. Germline CDR1 and CDR2: SGHTA and FQGTGA. The CDR3 is CASSFATGTGANVLTF. The CDR3 DNA reads as TGTGCCAGCAGCTTCGCTACAGGGACTGGGGCCAACGTCCTGACTTTC.

This chain joins TRBV12-3 or TRBV12-4 and TRBJ2-3; D may match TRBD1 or TRBD2 (6 bases each). The CDR3 spans 14 residues. V dropped 2 bases and J dropped 7 bases, with 13 bases sitting between them. CDR3 DNA: TGTGCCAGCAGTTTAATGGGGGGCGATAATACGCAGTATTTT. This translates into CASSLMGGDNTQYF.

This chain links TRBV15 with TRBJ2-1; 9 bases map to TRBD1. V lost 1 base, J lost 6 bases, and 7 bases stayed unmatched. The germline CDR1 and CDR2 sequences are LNHNV and YYDKDF (reference sequence). This CDR3 is built from 16 residues. The CDR3 region is CATSRAPGQGANEQFF. CDR3 nucleotide sequence: TGTGCCACCAGCAGAGCCCCGGGACAGGGAGCCAATGAGCAGTTCTTC.

This clonotype came up many times. The V and J genes are TRBV6-5 and TRBJ1-3; D remains unclear. This CDR3 has 16 amino acids. Trimming removed 7 bases at V and 0 bases at J, with 16 bases between. Germline V gene data show CDR1 as MNHEY and CDR2 as SVGAGI. The chain's CDR3 is CASNLEGSNSGNTIYF. For the CDR3, the DNA is TGTGCCAGCAATTTGGAGGGCAGCAACTCTGGAAACACCATATATTTT.

This clonotype occurred a few times. The V gene is TRBV6-1, the J gene TRBJ2-1; D ambiguous. The V end lost 8 bases, the J end lost 0 bases, and 8 bases lay between the germline ends. Germline V CDR1 and CDR2: MNHNS, SASEGT. The CDR3 extends over 13 amino acids. The DNA of the CDR3 is TGTGCCAGCCAGGATCTCTCCTACAATGAGCAGTTCTTC. It codes for CASQDLSYNEQFF.

Note on this clonotype: This sequence may be a read error, since a much larger clone differs from it by one base. V and J are TRBV20-1 and TRBJ1-5; D perhaps matches TRBD1 (6 bases). Germline CDR1 reads DFQATT; CDR2 reads SNEGSKA (reference sequence). V was pared by 5 bases and J by 1 base, with 12 bases between. The CDR3 is 14 amino acids. The CDR3 here is CSASTGFSNQPQHF. The CDR3 DNA sequence: TGCAGTGCTTCTACAGGGTTCAGCAATCAGCCCCAGCATTTT.

This clonotype was seen just once. V and J are TRBV20-1 and TRBJ1-2; 9 nucleotides agree with TRBD1. After removal of 0 bases from V and 2 bases from J, the junction contained 4 bases not matched to a gene. CDR1 and CDR2 (germline): DFQATT, SNEGSKA (reference sequence). This CDR3 is built from 15 residues. CDR3 nucleotides: TGCAGTGCTAGAGATGGGACAGGGAGGAACTATGGCTACACCTTC. Its protein product is CSARDGTGRNYGYTF.

This clonotype was seen repeatedly, ten times or more. The rearrangement joins TRBV11-1 to TRBJ2-5; D possibly corresponds to TRBD1 (6 bases). The CDR3 sequence is 20 residues long. Germline-derived CDR1 and CDR2 are SGHAT and FQDESV (reference sequence). V dropped 5 bases and J dropped 2 bases, with 30 bases sitting between them. CDR3 bases: TGTGCCAGCAGCCCGGGCCCGGGACACGGGATTGGTCTGCAACAAGAGACCCAGTACTTC. Protein sequence: CASSPGPGHGIGLQQETQYF. The full variable domain, completed using reference TRBV11-1 and TRBJ2-5, is EAEVAQSPRYKITEKSQAVAFWCDPISGHATLYWYRQILGQGPELLVQFQDESVVDDSQLPKDRFSAERLKGVDSTLKIQPAELGDSAMYLCASSPGPGHGIGLQQETQYFGPGTRLLVL.

Remarks on this clonotype: A much larger clone lies a single base off, so this may be a read error. For the CDR3, the DNA is TGTGCCAGCAGCCTGCGGGACCAGGGGTGCAATGAGCAGTTCTTC. Protein: CASSLRDQGCNEQFF. The chain has TRBV7-9 and TRBJ2-1, with D perhaps matching TRBD1 or TRBD2 (6 bases each). Trimming took off 5 bases at V and 6 bases at J, with 17 bases between the two ends. Germline-derived CDR1 and CDR2 are SEHNR and FQNEAQ (reference sequence). This CDR3 is built from 15 residues.

The sample holds a few counts of this clonotype. V is TRBV7-2 and J is TRBJ2-3; the D gene is possibly TRBD2 (6 bases). Germline V gives CDR1 SGHTA, CDR2 FQGNSA. The CDR3 loop spans 14 amino acids. Trimming removed 5 bases at V and 6 bases at J, with 15 bases between. The CDR3 here is CASSQGLIPDTQYF. CDR3 nucleotide sequence: TGTGCCAGCAGCCAAGGACTAATCCCGGATACGCAGTATTTT.

This clonotype was counted between two and nine times. V and J are TRBV6-5 and TRBJ2-7; D remains ambiguous. This CDR3 region has 12 residues. V lost 6 bases to trimming and J lost 1 base, with 7 bases between them. Germline V CDR1 and CDR2: MNHEY, SVGAGI. The CDR3 coding sequence is TGTGCCAGCAGAGGCCCTTCCTACGAGCAGTACGTC. It codes for CASRGPSYEQYV.

The CDR3 sequence: CATIGQGLSNEKLFF. Written as DNA, the CDR3 is TGTGCCACCATTGGACAGGGACTGTCTAATGAAAAACTGTTTTTT. The chain links TRBV2 to TRBJ1-4, with 8 bases fitting TRBD1. CDR3 size: 15 residues. V shed 10 bases, J shed 3 bases, and the junction held 10 bases outside the gene matches. The germline gives CDR1 SNHLY, CDR2 FYNNEI.

There are many counts of this clonotype. This chain uses TRBV28 with TRBJ2-5; D possibly corresponds to TRBD2 (5 bases). Germline V gene lookup returns CDR1 MDHEN and CDR2 SYDVKM. Trimming took 5 bases from V and 5 from J, leaving 15 bases between them. CDR3 length: 14 amino acids. The CDR3 region has the DNA TGTGCCAGCAGTACGGACTTGCTATCGGAGACCCAGTACTTC. This codes for CASSTDLLSETQYF.